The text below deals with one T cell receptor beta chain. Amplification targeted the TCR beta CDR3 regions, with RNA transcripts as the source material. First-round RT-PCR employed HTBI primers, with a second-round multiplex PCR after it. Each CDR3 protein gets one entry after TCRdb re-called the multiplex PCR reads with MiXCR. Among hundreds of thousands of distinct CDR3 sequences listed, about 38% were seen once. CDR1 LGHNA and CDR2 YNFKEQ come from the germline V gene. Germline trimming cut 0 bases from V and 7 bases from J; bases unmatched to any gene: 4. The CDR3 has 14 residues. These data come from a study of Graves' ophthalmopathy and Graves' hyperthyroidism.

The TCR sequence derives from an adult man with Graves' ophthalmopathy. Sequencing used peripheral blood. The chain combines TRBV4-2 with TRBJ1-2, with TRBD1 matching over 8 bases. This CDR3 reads CASSQEVTGGGYTF. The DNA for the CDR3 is TGTGCCAGCAGCCAAGAGGTAACAGGGGGTGGCTACACCTTC.